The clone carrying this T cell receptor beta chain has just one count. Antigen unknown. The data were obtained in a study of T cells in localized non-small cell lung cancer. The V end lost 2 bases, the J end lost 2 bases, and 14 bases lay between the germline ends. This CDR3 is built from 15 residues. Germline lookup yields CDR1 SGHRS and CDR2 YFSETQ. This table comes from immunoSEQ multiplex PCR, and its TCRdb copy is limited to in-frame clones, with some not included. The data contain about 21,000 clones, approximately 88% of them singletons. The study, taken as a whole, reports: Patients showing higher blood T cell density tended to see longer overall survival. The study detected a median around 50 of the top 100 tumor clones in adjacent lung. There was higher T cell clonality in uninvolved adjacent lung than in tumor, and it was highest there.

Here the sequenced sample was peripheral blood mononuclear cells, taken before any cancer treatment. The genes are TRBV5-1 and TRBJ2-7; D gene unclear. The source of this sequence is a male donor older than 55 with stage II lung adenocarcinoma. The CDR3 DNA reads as TGCGCCAGCAGCTTAGACTCGCAAAATCCCTACGAGCAGTACTTC. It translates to CASSLDSQNPYEQYF.